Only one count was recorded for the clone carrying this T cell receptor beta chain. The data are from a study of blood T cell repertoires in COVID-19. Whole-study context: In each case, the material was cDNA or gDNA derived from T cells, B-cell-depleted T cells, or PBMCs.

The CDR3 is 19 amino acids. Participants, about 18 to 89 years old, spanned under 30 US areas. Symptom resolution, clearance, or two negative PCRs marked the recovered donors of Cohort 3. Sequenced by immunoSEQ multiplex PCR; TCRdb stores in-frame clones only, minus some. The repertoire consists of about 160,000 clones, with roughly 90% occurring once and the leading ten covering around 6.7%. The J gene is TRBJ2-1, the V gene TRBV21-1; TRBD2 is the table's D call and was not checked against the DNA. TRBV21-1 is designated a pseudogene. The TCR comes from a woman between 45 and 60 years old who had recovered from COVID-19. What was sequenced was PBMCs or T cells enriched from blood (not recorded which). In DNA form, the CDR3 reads TGTGCCAACCCCCTCGGGGCTAGCGGGGGGGCCGAAGATGTCGGTGAGCAGTTCTTC. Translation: CANPLGASGGAEDVGEQFF.